Here is one T cell receptor (beta chain) with its context. Its antigen is unidentified. The CDR3 consists of 14 residues. Trimming removed 0 bases at V and 5 bases at J, with 8 bases between. Germline V gives CDR1 MNHEY, CDR2 SVGAGI. 13 Jbeta primers and 60 Vbeta primers were used for the PCR. Generated by immunoSEQ multiplex PCR, the TCRdb table keeps only in-frame clones and is missing some. There are about 120,000 clones in the sample; over 75% occur only once, and 5.8% lies in the top ten. This sample was included in a study of cytomegalovirus exposure and HLA in healthy donors. Overall study context: Assignment to the Caucasian-associated ancestry cluster applied to roughly 80% of the 350 to 500 genotyped donors.

Findings and limits, study-wide: TCR beta V- and J-gene trimming, according to a later analysis, was linked to a missense DCLRE1C variant. Whilst most TCR sequences proved rare, a subset of public TCRs occurred across many donors.

The specimen was PBMCs. This clonotype was sampled from a man in his late teens or twenties in good health and CMV-seropositive. The chain links TRBV6-5 to TRBJ2-1; no firm D call. The CDR3 DNA reads TGTGCCAGCAGTTACTCGTCCCGGGACAATGAGCAGTTCTTC. Amino acids: CASSYSSRDNEQFF.